A single T cell receptor (beta chain) is shown here with its context. The assay was immunoSEQ multiplex PCR, and TCRdb's table has in-frame clones only and misses some. Among around 330,000 clones, about 91% were seen once, and the ten largest hold 8% to 9.5%. The germline V and J ends were trimmed by 5 bases and 8 bases, with 18 bases remaining between them. This CDR3 contains 14 residues. Germline V gene lookup returns CDR1 SGHTA and CDR2 FQGTGA. These data belong to a study of blood T cell repertoires in COVID-19. Study background: COVID-19 samples collected from the United States, Italy and Spain covered acute and convalescent phases. Sources were T cells, B-cell-depleted T cells, or PBMCs; the material itself was cDNA or gDNA.

In terms of age and location, participants ranged from roughly 18 to 90 years and lived in about two dozen US areas. Assignment of participants to cohorts was predicated upon participant-reported clinical history. This TCR was recovered from a woman aged 18-29 years who had recovered from COVID-19. Sample: PBMCs or T cells enriched from blood (not recorded which). V gene TRBV7-3 combines with J gene TRBJ1-2; perhaps TRBD1 as D (6 bases). The CDR3 DNA follows: TGTGCCAGCAGCCCTCAAGGCGGGGGCATAGGCTACACCTTC. Encoded protein: CASSPQGGGIGYTF.